The source of this T cell receptor beta chain is a study of T cell clonality in common variable immunodeficiency. This clone came up many times. Its antigen is currently unknown. The read ends 3 residues shy of where the CDR3 ends; the end is completed using the germline J gene. Study-wide findings and caveats: Repertoire-complication correlations in CVID were limited by patient heterogeneity.

Trimming removed 4 bases at V and 0 bases at J, with 6 bases between. CDR1 and CDR2 from the germline V gene are MNHEY and SVGEGT. This CDR3 is built from 14 residues. Sequencing was performed with immunoSEQ multiplex PCR; in TCRdb, only in-frame clones are kept and a portion is missing. The sample has tens of thousands of clones, none seen only once. The chain employs TRBV6-2 or TRBV6-3 and TRBJ2-2; weak D call: TRBD1 (5 bases). Sequenced material: peripheral blood mononuclear cells. The clonotype originates from a person between 18 and 75 years old in good health. The CDR3 bases that were read are TGTGCCAGCAGTTGGGGCACGAACACCGGGGAG. Translation: CASSWGTNTGE. The full CDR3 is CASSWGTNTGELFF.